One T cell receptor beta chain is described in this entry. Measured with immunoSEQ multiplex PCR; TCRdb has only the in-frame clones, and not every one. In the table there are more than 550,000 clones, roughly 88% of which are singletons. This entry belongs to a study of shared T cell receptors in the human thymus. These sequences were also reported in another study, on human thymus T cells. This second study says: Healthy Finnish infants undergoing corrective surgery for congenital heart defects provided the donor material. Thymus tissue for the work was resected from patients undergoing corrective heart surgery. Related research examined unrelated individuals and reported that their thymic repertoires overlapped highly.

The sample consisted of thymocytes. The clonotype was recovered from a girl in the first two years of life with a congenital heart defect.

In nucleotides, the CDR3 is TGTGCCAGCAGCTGGAAAACAGGGGACCTACCCCTTAACTATGGCTACACCTTC. Protein: CASSWKTGDLPLNYGYTF. The V call is TRBV5-5, the J call TRBJ1-2; 7 bases are a match to TRBD1. The CDR3 length is 18 residues. Germline V lookup: CDR1 SGHKS, CDR2 YYEKEE (reference sequence). The ends lost 3 bases at V and 1 base at J; junction bases unmatched: 15.